The rows below give T cell receptor beta chains drawn from one sample of a study of T cells after yellow fever vaccination. TCRdb analysed the 5' RACE reads with MiXCR anew, one entry per CDR3 protein. The sample carries 150,000 to 200,000 distinct CDR3 sequences, approximately 9.9% recorded once. The specimen was CD8+ T cells sorted from PBMCs, collected 15 days after the yellow fever booster vaccination. The source of these receptors is a man aged 18 to 29 who received the YFV17D yellow fever vaccine. Each CDR3 is given with its conserved first and last residue. Fields, in order: D gene, V gene, J gene, clone size, CDR3 DNA, CDR3 protein. D genes are given only for firm matches. Clone size is not always given. Where it is, it says once, few, many or a class for expanded clones.

TRBD1	TRBV24-1	TRBJ2-2	few	TGTGCCACTCGGTCGGCAGGGGGCTTTGCTAACACCGGGGAGCTGTTTTTT	CATRSAGGFANTGELFF
.	TRBV11-2	TRBJ2-5	.	TGTGCCAGCAGCGGTACCGGGACCGAGTACGAGACCCAGTACTTC	CASSGTGTEYETQYF
TRBD1	TRBV6-1	TRBJ2-2	few	TGTGCCAGCGGACACAGGGGTTGGACCGGGGAGCTGTTTTTT	CASGHRGWTGELFF
.	TRBV7-9	TRBJ2-5	few	TGTGCCAGCAGCCAAGTAGCGGTGGAAGAAGAGACCCAGTACTTC	CASSQVAVEEETQYF
.	TRBV7-8	TRBJ1-6	many	TGTGCCAGCAGCCCCTCGGCCGTGTGGAATTCACCCCTCCACTTT	CASSPSAVWNSPLHF
TRBD2	TRBV20-1	TRBJ2-1	.	TGCAGTGTTAGCGGGGGTCTATACAATGAGCAGTTCTTC	CSVSGGLYNEQFF
TRBD1	TRBV3-1	TRBJ2-2	few	TGTGCCAGCAGCCAAGCCCCGACAGGGCCGAACACCGGGGAGCTGTTTTTT	CASSQAPTGPNTGELFF
.	TRBV29-1	TRBJ1-2	many	TGCAGCGTGCCTACAGGGTATGGCTACACCTTC	CSVPTGYGYTF
.	TRBV27	TRBJ1-1	many	TGTGCCAGCAGTTTAGGAACAGGGACTGAAGCTTTCTTT	CASSLGTGTEAFF
TRBD2	TRBV4-1	TRBJ2-5	.	TGCGCCAGCAGCCAAATCAGCGGGGGAGGCAAAGAGACCCAGTACTTC	CASSQISGGGKETQYF
TRBD1	TRBV10-3	TRBJ2-4	.	TGTGCCATCAGTGAGTTCGTGGGACAGAAAAACATTCAGTACTTC	CAISEFVGQKNIQYF
.	TRBV27	TRBJ1-1	.	TGTGCCAGCAGTTTAGGGGGTGGACTCGCAGCTTTCTTT	CASSLGGGLAAFF
TRBD1	TRBV25-1	TRBJ2-2	.	TGTGCCAGCAGTGTAGGACAGGGGGGCCCCGGGGAGCTGTTTTTT	CASSVGQGGPGELFF
TRBD2	TRBV6-4	TRBJ2-3	many	TGTGCCAGCAGTGAAAGCGGGGGGGCAGATACGCAGTATTTT	CASSESGGADTQYF
.	TRBV7-9	TRBJ1-1	many	TGTGCCAGCAGCCTGAACACTGAAGCTTTCTTT	CASSLNTEAFF
.	TRBV28	TRBJ1-5	.	TGTGCCAGCAGTTTAATAGGGGCTAATCAGCCCCAGCATTTT	CASSLIGANQPQHF